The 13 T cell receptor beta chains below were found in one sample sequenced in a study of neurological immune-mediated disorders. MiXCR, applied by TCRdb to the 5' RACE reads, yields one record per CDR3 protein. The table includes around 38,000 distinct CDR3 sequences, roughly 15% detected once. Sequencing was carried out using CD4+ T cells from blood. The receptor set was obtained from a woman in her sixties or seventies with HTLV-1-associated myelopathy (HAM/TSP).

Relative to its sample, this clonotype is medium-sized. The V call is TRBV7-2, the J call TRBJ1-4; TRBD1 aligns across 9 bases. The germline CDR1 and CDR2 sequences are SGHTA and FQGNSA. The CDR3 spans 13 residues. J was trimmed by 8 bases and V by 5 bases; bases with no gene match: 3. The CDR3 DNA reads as TGTGCCAGCAGCCGCACAGGGGGCGAAAAACTGTTTTTT. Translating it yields CASSRTGGEKLFF.

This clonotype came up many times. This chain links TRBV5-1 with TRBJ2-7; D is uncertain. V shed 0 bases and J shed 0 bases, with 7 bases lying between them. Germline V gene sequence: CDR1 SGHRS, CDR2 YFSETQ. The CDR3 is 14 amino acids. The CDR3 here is CASSLGPNSYEQYF. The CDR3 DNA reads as TGCGCCAGCAGCTTGGGTCCGAACTCCTACGAGCAGTACTTC.

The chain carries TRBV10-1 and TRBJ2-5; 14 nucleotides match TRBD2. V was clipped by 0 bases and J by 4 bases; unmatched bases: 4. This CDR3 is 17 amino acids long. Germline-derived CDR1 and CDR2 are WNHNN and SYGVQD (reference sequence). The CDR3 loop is CASSESGTSGGRETQYF. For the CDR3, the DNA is TGCGCCAGCAGTGAGTCGGGGACTAGCGGGGGTCGAGAGACCCAGTACTTC.

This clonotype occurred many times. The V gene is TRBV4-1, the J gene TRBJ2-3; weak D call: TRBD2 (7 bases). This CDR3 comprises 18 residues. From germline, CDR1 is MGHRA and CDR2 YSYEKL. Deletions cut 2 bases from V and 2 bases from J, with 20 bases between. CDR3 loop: CASSQKGGLGGNTDTQYF. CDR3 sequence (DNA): TGCGCCAGCAGCCAAAAGGGGGGGTTAGGGGGAAACACAGATACGCAGTATTTT.

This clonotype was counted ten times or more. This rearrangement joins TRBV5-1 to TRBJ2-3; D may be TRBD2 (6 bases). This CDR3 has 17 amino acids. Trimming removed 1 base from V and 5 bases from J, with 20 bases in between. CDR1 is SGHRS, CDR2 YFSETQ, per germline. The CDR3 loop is CASSLNQQGGSLDTQYF. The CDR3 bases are TGCGCCAGCAGCTTGAACCAGCAGGGAGGTAGCTTAGATACGCAGTATTTT.

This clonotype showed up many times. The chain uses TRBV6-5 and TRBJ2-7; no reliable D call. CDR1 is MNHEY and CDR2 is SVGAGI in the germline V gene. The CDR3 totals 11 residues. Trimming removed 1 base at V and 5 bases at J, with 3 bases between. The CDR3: CASSYLDEQYF. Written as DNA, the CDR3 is TGTGCCAGCAGTTACTTGGACGAGCAGTACTTC.

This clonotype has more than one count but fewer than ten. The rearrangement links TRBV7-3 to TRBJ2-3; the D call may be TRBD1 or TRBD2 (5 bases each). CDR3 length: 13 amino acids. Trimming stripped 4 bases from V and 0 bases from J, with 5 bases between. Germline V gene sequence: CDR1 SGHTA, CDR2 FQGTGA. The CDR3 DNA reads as TGTGCCAGCAGCTGGGACAGCACAGATACGCAGTATTTT. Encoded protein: CASSWDSTDTQYF.

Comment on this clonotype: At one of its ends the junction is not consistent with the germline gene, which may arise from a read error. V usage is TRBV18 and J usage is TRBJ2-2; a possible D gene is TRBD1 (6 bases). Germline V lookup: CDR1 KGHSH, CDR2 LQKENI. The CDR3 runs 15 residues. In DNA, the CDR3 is TGTGCCAGCTCACTAGGACAGATGAACACCGCGGAGCTGTTTTTT. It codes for CASSLGQMNTAELFF. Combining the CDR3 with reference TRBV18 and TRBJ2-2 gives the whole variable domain NAGVMQNPRHLVRRRGQEARLRCSPMKGHSHVYWYRQLPEEGLKFMVYLQKENIIDESGMPKERFSAEFPKEGPSILRIQQVVRGDSAAYFCASSLGQMNTAELFFGEGSRLTVL.

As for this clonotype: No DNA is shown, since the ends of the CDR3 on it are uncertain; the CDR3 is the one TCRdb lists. CDR3 residues: CASSFYICSVMGLAGTSTDTQYF. This chain uses TRBV5-5 with TRBJ2-3; the table assigns TRBD2, which was not confirmed against the DNA. Ends included, the CDR3 has 23 residues. Germline CDR1 and CDR2: SGHKS and YYEKEE (reference sequence).

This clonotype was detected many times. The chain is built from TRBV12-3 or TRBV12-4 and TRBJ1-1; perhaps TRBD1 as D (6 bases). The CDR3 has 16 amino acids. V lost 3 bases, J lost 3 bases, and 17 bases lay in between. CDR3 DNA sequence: TGTGCCAGCAGTTTGGGGTCTCGGGGGGCGGACACTGAAGCTTTCTTT. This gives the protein CASSLGSRGADTEAFF.

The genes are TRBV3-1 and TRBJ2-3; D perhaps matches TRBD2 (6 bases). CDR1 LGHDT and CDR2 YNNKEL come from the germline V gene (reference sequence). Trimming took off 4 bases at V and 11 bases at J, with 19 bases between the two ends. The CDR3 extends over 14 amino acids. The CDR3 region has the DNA TGTGCCAGCAGCCCAGGACTATCATACAATGAGCAGTATTTT. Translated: CASSPGLSYNEQYF.

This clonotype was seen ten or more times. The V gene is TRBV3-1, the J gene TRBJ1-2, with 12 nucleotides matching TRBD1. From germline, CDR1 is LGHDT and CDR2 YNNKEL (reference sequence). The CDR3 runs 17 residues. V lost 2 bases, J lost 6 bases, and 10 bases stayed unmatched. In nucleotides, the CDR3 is TGTGCCAGCAGCCAACCCGGGACAGGGGGCTTTCTGGATGGCTACACCTTC. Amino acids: CASSQPGTGGFLDGYTF.

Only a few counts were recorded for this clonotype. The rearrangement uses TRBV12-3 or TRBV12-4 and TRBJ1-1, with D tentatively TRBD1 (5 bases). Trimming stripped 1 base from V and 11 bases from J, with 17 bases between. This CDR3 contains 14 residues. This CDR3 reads CASSLGTGEEEAFF. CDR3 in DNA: TGTGCCAGCAGTTTAGGAACAGGTGAGGAGGAGGCTTTCTTT.